Shown below are 16 T cell receptor beta chains from a single sample sequenced in a study of neurological immune-mediated disorders. TCRdb independently ran MiXCR on the 5' RACE reads; one entry per CDR3 protein. The table records about 46,000 distinct CDR3 sequences, 1.9% of them present only once. Material: PBMCs. The receptors derive from a woman aged 35 to 49 with multiple sclerosis.

This clonotype was observed at least ten times. The chain carries TRBV9 and TRBJ2-1; D gene unclear. Per germline, CDR1 SGDLS and CDR2 YYNGEE. The CDR3 loop spans 14 amino acids. Trimming shortened V by 0 bases and J by 9 bases, and 13 bases separated the two germline ends. The CDR3 DNA is TGTGCCAGCAGCGTAGAGTGGACGGCCAGTGAGCAGTTCTTC. It is translated as CASSVEWTASEQFF.

This clonotype was counted many times. The chain uses TRBV12-3 or TRBV12-4 and TRBJ1-1, with D hard to call. V dropped 2 bases and J dropped 1 base, with 11 bases sitting between them. The CDR3 contains 15 residues. The CDR3 region is CASSLWGMGNTEAFF. CDR3 DNA sequence: TGTGCCAGCAGTTTATGGGGAATGGGGAACACTGAAGCTTTCTTT.

This clonotype was picked up many times. J is TRBJ2-7 and V is TRBV10-3; 8 bases fit TRBD2. The trim removed 6 bases at V and 5 bases at J, leaving 9 bases unmatched. The CDR3 runs 14 residues. The germline V gene encodes CDR1 ENHRY and CDR2 SYGVKD. The CDR3 spells CAIRDSSGGHEQYF. In DNA form, the CDR3 reads TGTGCCATCAGGGACTCCAGCGGGGGACACGAGCAGTACTTC.

This clonotype was recorded at least ten times. A read error may be the cause here, since a much bigger clone is one base away. The chain links TRBV5-1 to TRBJ2-7; 9 bases line up with TRBD1. The germline V gene encodes CDR1 SGHRS and CDR2 YFSETQ. The CDR3 has 14 amino acids. CDR3 in DNA: TGCGCCAGCAGCGCCCGGGACAGGGCCTACGAGAAGTACTTC. Translated: CASSARDRAYEKYF.

The CDR3 reads CASSQPGLAGAYEQYF. Written as DNA, the CDR3 is TGTGCCAGCAGCCAACCGGGACTAGCGGGTGCCTACGAGCAGTACTTC. The rearrangement uses TRBV3-1 and TRBJ2-7; 12 bases fit TRBD2. After removal of 2 bases from V and 2 bases from J, the junction contained 4 bases not matched to a gene. Germline CDR1 reads LGHDT; CDR2 reads YNNKEL (reference sequence). This CDR3 has 16 amino acids.

This clonotype has a count of ten or more. The chain couples TRBV5-1 to TRBJ2-5; 7 nucleotides match TRBD1. CDR1 SGHRS and CDR2 YFSETQ come from the germline V gene. The CDR3 covers 15 residues. The trim removed 4 bases at V and 3 bases at J, leaving 9 bases unmatched. CDR3 in amino acids: CASSRRQGSKETQYF. CDR3 coding DNA: TGCGCCAGCAGCCGTCGACAGGGAAGTAAAGAGACCCAGTACTTC.

This clonotype was seen at least ten times. The J gene is TRBJ2-7, the V gene TRBV7-6; D is unresolved. V lost 1 base to trimming and J lost 5 bases, with 9 bases between them. The germline V gene has CDR1 SGHVS and CDR2 FNYEAQ. This CDR3 is 13 amino acids long. Here the CDR3 reads CASSLGGVNEQYF. CDR3 in DNA: TGTGCCAGCAGCTTAGGGGGTGTGAACGAGCAGTACTTC.

This clonotype showed up many times. The genes are TRBV20-1 and TRBJ1-2; TRBD1 aligns across 7 bases. J gave up 5 bases and V 6 bases, and 6 bases lay outside the gene matches. Germline lookup yields CDR1 DFQATT and CDR2 SNEGSKA (reference sequence). The CDR3 runs to 12 residues. The CDR3 protein is CSAEGARYGYTF. Written as DNA, the CDR3 is TGCAGTGCGGAGGGGGCAAGGTATGGCTACACCTTC.

This clonotype showed up many times. The V gene is TRBV9, the J gene TRBJ1-1, with D perhaps TRBD1 (5 bases). The germline V and J ends were trimmed by 0 bases and 3 bases, with 15 bases remaining between them. This CDR3 contains 16 residues. Germline V gene sequence: CDR1 SGDLS, CDR2 YYNGEE. In DNA form, the CDR3 reads TGTGCCAGCAGCGTAGGCACAGGTCGTCGGTACACTGAAGCTTTCTTT. It translates to CASSVGTGRRYTEAFF.

This clonotype was recorded many times. The chain is built from TRBV13 and TRBJ2-3; TRBD2 matches at 10 bases. The trim removed 1 base at V and 4 bases at J, leaving 5 bases unmatched. Germline V lookup: CDR1 PRHDT, CDR2 FYEKMQ (reference sequence). The CDR3 has 16 residues. CDR3 sequence reads: CASSLDGSGGPDTQYF. For the CDR3, the DNA is TGTGCCAGCAGCTTAGATGGTAGCGGGGGGCCAGATACGCAGTATTTT.

This clonotype was counted at least ten times. This chain connects TRBV14 to TRBJ2-6; D is undetermined. CDR3 length equals 15 residues. Trimming removed 4 bases at V and 0 bases at J, with 7 bases between. Germline-derived CDR1 and CDR2 are SGHDN and FVKESK. The CDR3 nucleotides read TGTGCCAGCAGCCTCCGTCCCTCTGGGGCCAACGTCCTGACTTTC. Protein product: CASSLRPSGANVLTF. The entire variable domain, with the rest obtained from reference TRBV14 and TRBJ2-6, is as follows: EAGVTQFPSHSVIEKGQTVTLRCDPISGHDNLYWYRRVMGKEIKFLLHFVKESKQDESGMPNNRFLAERTGGTYSTLKVQPAELEDSGVYFCASSLRPSGANVLTFGAGSRLTVL.

This clonotype has ten or more counts. This chain connects TRBV20-1 to TRBJ2-1; 7 bases line up with TRBD2. Trimming at V came to 0 bases and at J to 5 bases, leaving 7 bases not matched to a gene. The CDR3 loop spans 15 amino acids. CDR1 and CDR2 from the germline V gene are DFQATT and SNEGSKA (reference sequence). CDR3 sequence: CSARDGRGIDNEQFF. For the CDR3, the DNA is TGCAGTGCTAGAGATGGGCGGGGGATCGACAATGAGCAGTTCTTC.

Ten or more counts support this clonotype. This chain connects TRBV7-3 to TRBJ2-2; D might be TRBD1 or TRBD2, each matching 6 bases. The V end was cut by 6 bases, the J end by 6 bases, with 23 bases between. Germline CDR1 reads SGHTA; CDR2 reads FQGTGA. The CDR3 is made up of 17 amino acids. For the CDR3, the DNA is TGTGCCAGCAGGGCCCCGGGTTCCTTGGGGGGCGCCGGGGAGCTGTTTTTT. Its translation: CASRAPGSLGGAGELFF.

The sample holds many counts of this clonotype. The CDR3 reads CASSLSRNTEAFF. The CDR3, as DNA: TGTGCCAGCAGCTTATCACGGAACACTGAAGCTTTCTTT. V usage is TRBV7-2 and J usage is TRBJ1-1; D is unresolved. The V end lost 2 bases, the J end lost 1 base, and 5 bases lay between the germline ends. Germline CDR1 SGHTA, CDR2 FQGNSA. The length of the CDR3 is 13 residues.

This chain uses TRBV18 with TRBJ2-2; 9 nucleotides match TRBD1. The CDR3 covers 16 residues. J gave up 2 bases and V 1 base, and 2 bases lay outside the gene matches. Germline V gene data show CDR1 as KGHSH and CDR2 as LQKENI. The CDR3 loop is CASSPQDRGNTGELFF. DNA for the CDR3: TGTGCCAGCTCACCACAGGACAGGGGCAACACCGGGGAGCTGTTTTTT.

This clonotype occurred many times. The genes are TRBV20-1 and TRBJ2-3; D is unclear. The germline CDR1 and CDR2 sequences are DFQATT and SNEGSKA (reference sequence). CDR3 length: 11 amino acids. The V gene lost 6 bases and the J gene lost 0 bases, with 4 bases spanning the gap. The CDR3 DNA reads TGCAGTGCCGAGAGCACAGATACGCAGTATTTT. Translated, it gives CSAESTDTQYF.